The rows below give T cell receptor beta chains drawn from one sample of a study of cytotoxic CD8 clonotypes in ibrutinib-treated CLL. Profiling relied on immunoSEQ multiplex PCR, and the TCRdb table lists in-frame clones only, not all of them. The sample yields fewer than 400,000 clones, roughly 70% seen once. This sample comprised PBMCs, obtained after 36 months of ibrutinib treatment. The receptors shown here come from a human donor with chronic lymphocytic leukemia. Each CDR3 is given with its conserved first and last residue. A D gene is named only where the DNA matches it firmly. The size of a clone is reported for some rows only, either as once, few or many, or as a class for expanded clones.

len,v_gene,d_gene,j_gene,abundance,CDR3nt,CDR3aa
16,TRBV4-1,-,TRBJ2-7,-,TGCGCCAGCAGCCGAAGGGGAGGGGGTTTGAACCACGAGCAGTACTTC,CASSRRGGGLNHEQYF
15,TRBV9,TRBD2,TRBJ2-7,-,TGTGCCAGCAGCCCCAATTCCGGGAGGGTTAGCGAGCAGTACTTC,CASSPNSGRVSEQYF
14,TRBV27,-,TRBJ2-7,-,TGTGCCAGCAGTAGCCGCCGACAGGCTTTAAAGCAGTACTTC,CASSSRRQALKQYF
15,TRBV5-6,-,TRBJ2-7,-,TGTGCCAGCAGCTTGGTTACCGGCGGTTCCTACGAGCAGTACTTC,CASSLVTGGSYEQYF
12,TRBV2,-,TRBJ2-5,-,TGTGCCAGCAGTGAAACCCGAGAGACCCAGTACTTC,CASSETRETQYF
16,TRBV11-2,-,TRBJ2-3,-,TGTGCCAGCAGCTTAGGATACTGGTTAGGCACAGATACGCAGTATTTT,CASSLGYWLGTDTQYF
14,TRBV4-1,-,TRBJ1-2,-,TGCGCCAGCAGCCAAGAATCTGGGATCTATGGCTACACCTTC,CASSQESGIYGYTF
15,TRBV11-2,TRBD1,TRBJ2-7,-,TGTGCCAGCAGCCTCCGGGACAGGGGGCTGGGGGAGCAGTACTTC,CASSLRDRGLGEQYF
14,TRBV5-1,-,TRBJ2-7,-,TGCGCCAGCAGCTTGGCCGGGGCGGGCTACGAGCAGTACTTC,CASSLAGAGYEQYF
16,TRBV5-1,-,TRBJ1-1,-,TGCGCCAGCAGCTTCGTATATGCACAGGGAGGAACTGAAGCTTTCTTT,CASSFVYAQGGTEAFF
14,TRBV7-3,TRBD1,TRBJ1-2,few,TGTGCCAGCAGCTTAAATGCAGGGGGCTATGGCTACACCTTC,CASSLNAGGYGYTF
15,TRBV28,TRBD1,TRBJ1-4,-,TGTGCCAGCAGTTTGGACAGGGGGCGTTATGAAAAACTGTTTTTT,CASSLDRGRYEKLFF
14,TRBV19,-,TRBJ2-2,-,TGTGCCAGTACCTACCTGGGGACTACCGGGGAGCTGTTTTTT,CASTYLGTTGELFF
15,TRBV5-1,-,TRBJ1-5,-,TGCGCCAGCAGCTCAGGCGGGCTGATCAATCAGCCCCAGCATTTT,CASSSGGLINQPQHF
12,TRBV6-5,-,TRBJ2-7,few,TGTGCCAGCAGTTATAACGGGGGCGAGCAGTACTTC,CASSYNGGEQYF
16,TRBV6-5,TRBD2,TRBJ2-7,few,TGTGCCAGCAGTTACTCGAAGGCTAGCGGCCCCTACGAGCAGTACTTC,CASSYSKASGPYEQYF
14,TRBV7-3,-,TRBJ2-1,-,TGTGCCAGCAGCTTAGGGGGGAACCGGAATGAGCAGTTCTTC,CASSLGGNRNEQFF
14,TRBV2,TRBD2,TRBJ2-1,-,TGTGCCAGCAGGGGACTAGCGGGTTACAATGAGCAGTTCTTC,CASRGLAGYNEQFF
16,TRBV7-2,-,TRBJ2-3,-,TGTGCCAGCAGCTTGTCTCGGATGAGGGGCACAGATACGCAGTATTTT,CASSLSRMRGTDTQYF
15,TRBV5-6,TRBD2,TRBJ2-3,-,TGTGCCAGCAGCTTGGGGACTAGCGGTTTAGATACGCAGTATTTT,CASSLGTSGLDTQYF
17,TRBV9,-,TRBJ2-3,-,TGTGCCAGCAGCCCATTAGGGGGTATACAATTCACAGATACGCAGTATTTT,CASSPLGGIQFTDTQYF
14,TRBV11-2,TRBD2,TRBJ2-7,-,TGTGCCAGCAGCCCAGCGGGGAGGACCTACGAGCAGTACTTC,CASSPAGRTYEQYF
10,TRBV2,-,TRBJ2-7,-,TGTGCCAGCAGGGGGACCGAGCAGTACTTC,CASRGTEQYF
15,TRBV7-9,TRBD2,TRBJ2-4,-,TGTGCCAGCAGCTCCCCACTAGCGGGAGTACGCATTCAGTACTTC,CASSSPLAGVRIQYF
12,TRBV28,-,TRBJ1-1,few,TGTGCCAGCAGTCCTGGGTTCACTGAAGCTTTCTTT,CASSPGFTEAFF
12,TRBV29-1,-,TRBJ2-5,-,TGCAGCGTTGAAGGGGTTGAATGGACCCAGTACTTC,CSVEGVEWTQYF
15,TRBV7-8,-,TRBJ2-2,few,TGTGCCAGCAGCTTAGGAGACAGTGGGACCGGGGAGCTGTTTTTT,CASSLGDSGTGELFF
13,TRBV6-5,-,TRBJ1-2,-,TGTGCCAGCGCCACCACAACCCACTATGGCTACACCTTC,CASATTTHYGYTF
12,TRBV2,-,TRBJ2-2,-,TGTGCCAGCAGAGGACAGTTCGGGGAGCTGTTTTTT,CASRGQFGELFF
14,TRBV10-3,-,TRBJ1-5,-,TGTGCCATCAGTGACATTTATAGCAATCAGCCCCAGCATTTT,CAISDIYSNQPQHF
14,TRBV5-1,TRBD2,TRBJ2-1,-,TGCGCCAGCAGCATGGGACTAGCGGCCAATGAGCAGTTCTTC,CASSMGLAANEQFF
12,TRBV7-9,-,TRBJ2-3,few,TGTGCCAGCTGCGCCGGAGCTGATACGCAGTATTTT,CASCAGADTQYF
13,TRBV29-1,-,TRBJ1-2,-,TGCAGCGTTGAAGGAATGGAAAACTATGGCTACACCTTC,CSVEGMENYGYTF
17,TRBV4-1,TRBD2,TRBJ2-6,-,TGCGCCAGCAGCGGACTAGCGGCCAGCTCTGGGGCCAACGTCCTGACTTTC,CASSGLAASSGANVLTF
19,TRBV4-1,-,TRBJ1-1,-,TGCGCCAGCAGCCCTTCGGGACATTTTGAGAGGGGGAGGAACACTGAAGCTTTCTTT,CASSPSGHFERGRNTEAFF
18,TRBV7-8,TRBD1,TRBJ1-6,-,TGTGCCAGCAGCCCAATAGCGGACAGGGGTTCCTATAATTCACCCCTCCACTTT,CASSPIADRGSYNSPLHF
13,TRBV29-1,-,TRBJ1-2,-,TGCAGCGTTGCATCCAGTCAGCGATATGGCTACACCTTC,CSVASSQRYGYTF
15,TRBV27,-,TRBJ2-1,-,TGTGCCAGCAGTTTCAGCGGGACAGACTACAATGAGCAGTTCTTC,CASSFSGTDYNEQFF
18,TRBV5-4,TRBD2,TRBJ2-3,-,TGTGCCAGCAGTTTAGGACTAGCGGGACCCTTTAGCACAGATACGCAGTATTTT,CASSLGLAGPFSTDTQYF
19,TRBV11-2,-,TRBJ2-1,-,TGTGCCAGCAGCTCCCAAGTCCTCCGGGCCCACTATTCCTACAATGAGCAGTTCTTC,CASSSQVLRAHYSYNEQFF
14,TRBV25-1,TRBD2,TRBJ2-2,-,TGTGCCAGCAGTACCCGGACTAGCGCGGGGGAGCTGTTTTTT,CASSTRTSAGELFF
15,TRBV25-1,-,TRBJ2-1,-,TGTGCCAGTAATCCGACAGCTCCTGAGGCCGATGAGCAGTTCTTC,CASNPTAPEADEQFF
15,TRBV4-1,TRBD1,TRBJ1-2,few,TGCGCCAGCAGCCAAGAATGGACAGGAGACTATGGCTACACCTTC,CASSQEWTGDYGYTF
15,TRBV4-1,-,TRBJ1-6,few,TGCGCCAGCAGCCAGCCTGGCCCCGAGGGTCCACCCCTCCACTTT,CASSQPGPEGPPLHF
13,TRBV15,-,TRBJ1-1,-,TGTGCCACCAGCAGAGATGTTGGGGCTGAAGCTTTCTTT,CATSRDVGAEAFF
14,TRBV4-1,TRBD1,TRBJ1-1,-,TGCGCCAGCAGCTTCCGGACAGGGGGCACTGAAGCTTTCTTT,CASSFRTGGTEAFF
12,TRBV6-5,-,TRBJ2-7,-,TGTGCCAGCAGCGAGAGTTCCTACGAGCAGTACTTC,CASSESSYEQYF